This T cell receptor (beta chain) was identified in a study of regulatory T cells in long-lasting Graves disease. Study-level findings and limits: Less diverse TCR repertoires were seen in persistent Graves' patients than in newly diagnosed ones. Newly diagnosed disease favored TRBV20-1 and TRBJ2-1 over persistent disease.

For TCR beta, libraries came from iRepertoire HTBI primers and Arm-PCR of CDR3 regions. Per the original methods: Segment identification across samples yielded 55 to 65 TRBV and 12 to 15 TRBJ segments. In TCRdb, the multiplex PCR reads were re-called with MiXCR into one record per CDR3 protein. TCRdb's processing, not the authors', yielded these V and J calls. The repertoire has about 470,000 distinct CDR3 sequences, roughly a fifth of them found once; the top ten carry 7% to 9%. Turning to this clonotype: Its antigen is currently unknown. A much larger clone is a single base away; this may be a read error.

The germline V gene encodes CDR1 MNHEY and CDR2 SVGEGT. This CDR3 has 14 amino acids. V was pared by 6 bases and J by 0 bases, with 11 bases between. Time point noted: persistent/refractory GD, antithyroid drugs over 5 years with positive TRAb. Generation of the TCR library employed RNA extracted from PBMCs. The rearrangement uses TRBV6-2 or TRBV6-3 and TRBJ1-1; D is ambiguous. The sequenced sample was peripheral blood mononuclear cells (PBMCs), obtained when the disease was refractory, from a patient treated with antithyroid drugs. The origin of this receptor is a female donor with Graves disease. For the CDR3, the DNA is TGTGCCAGCAGCCACCAAGCGTTGAACACTGAAGCTTTCTTT. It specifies CASSHQALNTEAFF.